The 25 T cell receptor beta chains below all came from one sample that was sequenced in a study of shared clonotypes between healthy human individuals. The data were produced by immunoSEQ multiplex PCR, yet TCRdb's version contains in-frame clones alone and is incomplete. This repertoire shows more than 850,000 clones, 75% to 85% found once; its top ten account for approximately 0.52%. The sample consisted of memory CD4+ T cells from PBMCs. Subset defined: CD45RA-negative fraction. These receptors were collected from a man younger than 30 in good health. Some clones in this sample may be carry-over from other donors' samples.

This clone has more than one count but fewer than ten. The identical CDR3 is also encoded by other nucleotide sequences in the sample. The chain combines TRBV30 with TRBJ1-5, with D hard to call. The V gene's germline CDR1 is GTSNPN and CDR2 SVGIG (reference sequence). Trimming cost V 2 bases and J 0 bases, with 2 bases left between them. The CDR3 is made up of 12 amino acids. The CDR3 region is CAWSYSNQPQHF. Written as DNA, the CDR3 is TGTGCCTGGAGTTATAGCAATCAGCCCCAGCATTTT.

The chain links TRBV7-8 to TRBJ2-3, with D possibly being TRBD1 (5 bases). The CDR3 sequence is 15 residues long. Looked up from germline, CDR1 is SGHVS and CDR2 is FQNEAQ. V was cut by 5 bases and J by 1 base, with 13 bases left in between. The CDR3 DNA is TGTGCCAGCAGCCCTCAGGGCCGGGGCACAGATACGCAGTATTTT. This codes for CASSPQGRGTDTQYF.

The gene calls are TRBV27 and TRBJ1-2, with D maybe TRBD1 (6 bases). Trimming cost V 1 base and J 4 bases, with 10 bases left between them. CDR3 length: 14 amino acids. The germline V gene has CDR1 MNHEY and CDR2 SMNVEV (reference sequence). The CDR3 region is CASSLWGASYGYTF. The CDR3 DNA reads TGTGCCAGCAGTTTATGGGGGGCTAGCTATGGCTACACCTTC.

This clone was recorded once. The chain couples TRBV29-1 to TRBJ2-3; 8 positions match TRBD1. V lost 7 bases and J lost 4; bases outside the gene matches: 4. The CDR3 is 12 amino acids. Germline loops: CDR1 SQVTM, CDR2 ANQGSEA. The CDR3 spells CSAQGASDTQYF. In DNA, the CDR3 is TGCAGCGCCCAGGGGGCTTCAGATACGCAGTATTTT.

This rearrangement joins TRBV5-1 to TRBJ2-7; D unresolved. Looked up from germline, CDR1 is SGHRS and CDR2 is YFSETQ. V was clipped by 1 base and J by 1 base, with 24 bases between them. This CDR3 has 19 amino acids. The CDR3 nucleotides read TGCGCCAGCAGCTTGAAAACCAATCTCTGGGTAGACACGTCCTACGAGCAGTACTTC. Protein: CASSLKTNLWVDTSYEQYF. The whole variable domain, filled in from reference TRBV5-1 and TRBJ2-7, reads KAGVTQTPRYLIKTRGQQVTLSCSPISGHRSVSWYQQTPGQGLQFLFEYFSETQRNKGNFPGRFSGRQFSNSRSEMNVSTLELGDSALYLCASSLKTNLWVDTSYEQYFGPGTRLTVT.

This chain links TRBV15 with TRBJ2-3, with 9 bases identical to TRBD2. Germline V CDR1 and CDR2: LNHNV, YYDKDF (reference sequence). The CDR3 sequence is 16 residues long. Trimming took 2 bases from V and 5 from J; bases not matched to a gene: 8. CDR3 coding DNA: TGTGCCACCAGCAGACGGCGAGCGGGAGGAGTAGATACGCAGTATTTT. Protein product: CATSRRRAGGVDTQYF.

This clone was recorded once. The rearrangement uses TRBV5-1 and TRBJ1-2; D unclear. V lost 2 bases and J lost 8, with 10 bases in between. Germline CDR1 and CDR2: SGHRS and YFSETQ. This CDR3 has 12 amino acids. The CDR3 DNA reads as TGCGCCAGCAGCTTCCCTCCGGGCGGCTACACCTTC. It is translated as CASSFPPGGYTF.

This chain connects TRBV18 to TRBJ2-7, with 8 bases fitting TRBD2. Germline CDR1 KGHSH, CDR2 LQKENI. Trimming cost V 1 base and J 5 bases; bases outside gene matches: 4. The CDR3 has 14 residues. The CDR3 is CASSPLAGLDEQYF. The DNA for the CDR3 is TGTGCCAGCTCACCACTAGCGGGATTGGACGAGCAGTACTTC.

V and J are TRBV9 and TRBJ2-1; 9 bases are a match to TRBD1. Germline V gene sequence: CDR1 SGDLS, CDR2 YYNGEE. V was clipped by 2 bases and J by 5 bases; unmatched bases: 2. This CDR3 is 14 amino acids long. CDR3 nucleotides: TGTGCCAGCAGCGTCGGGACAGGGAACAATGAGCAGTTCTTC. Its protein product is CASSVGTGNNEQFF.

The chain carries TRBV20-1 and TRBJ2-5; the D is unclear. The CDR3 consists of 11 residues. V was shortened by 2 bases and J by 2 bases, with 3 bases between the two germline ends. Looked up from germline, CDR1 is DFQATT and CDR2 is SNEGSKA (reference sequence). CDR3 region: CSARPQETQYF. Here the CDR3 DNA reads TGCAGTGCTAGACCGCAAGAGACCCAGTACTTC.

V usage is TRBV6-6 and J usage is TRBJ2-7; D perhaps matches TRBD1 (5 bases). V lost 2 bases to trimming and J lost 0 bases, with 14 bases between them. CDR3 size: 16 residues. Germline assignment: CDR1 MNHNY and CDR2 SVGAGI (reference sequence). This CDR3 reads CASSYGGASVSYEQYF. In DNA form, the CDR3 reads TGTGCCAGCAGTTACGGTGGGGCAAGCGTCTCCTACGAGCAGTACTTC.

This sequence joins TRBV7-9 and TRBJ2-5, with a possible D match to TRBD1 (6 bases). The CDR3 covers 16 residues. Germline V lookup: CDR1 SEHNR, CDR2 FQNEAQ (reference sequence). Trimming left V 6 bases short and J 5 bases short, with 22 bases between. As DNA, the CDR3 is TGTGCCAGCAGTTCGATCCGGGACACCGGGCGGGAGACCCAGTACTTC. Translation gives CASSSIRDTGRETQYF.

The chain has TRBV5-5 and TRBJ1-1; 9 positions agree with TRBD1. The V gene end was trimmed by 1 base and the J gene end by 5 bases; junction bases not matched to a gene: 6. The CDR3 spans 15 residues. CDR1 and CDR2 (germline): SGHKS, YYEKEE (reference sequence). The CDR3 loop is CASSLMGQGGTEAFF. CDR3 coding DNA: TGTGCCAGCAGCTTGATGGGACAGGGAGGAACTGAAGCTTTCTTT.

CDR3 loop: CASSLRPATDTQYF. CDR3 coding DNA: TGTGCCAGCAGCTTAAGGCCTGCCACAGATACGCAGTATTTT. This chain joins TRBV7-3 and TRBJ2-3; D not certain. Germline CDR1 and CDR2: SGHTA and FQGTGA. This CDR3 contains 14 residues. The V gene lost 1 base and the J gene lost 2 bases, with 7 bases spanning the gap.

The count of this clone is one. This rearrangement joins TRBV7-2 to TRBJ1-5; no clear D. Trimming shortened V by 5 bases and J by 4 bases, and 15 bases separated the two germline ends. Per the germline V gene, CDR1 is SGHTA and CDR2 is FQGNSA. The CDR3 has 15 residues. The chain's CDR3 is CASSQVFTDNQPQHF. The CDR3 DNA reads as TGTGCCAGCAGCCAGGTTTTTACAGATAATCAGCCCCAGCATTTT.

This rearrangement joins TRBV5-1 to TRBJ1-5, with 9 bases fitting TRBD1. The V gene's germline CDR1 is SGHRS and CDR2 YFSETQ. The CDR3 sequence is 15 residues long. With V trimmed by 4 bases and J by 2 bases, 4 bases remained unmatched. The CDR3 DNA reads as TGCGCCAGCAGCCGGACAGGGGAAGGCAATCAGCCCCAGCATTTT. Encoded protein: CASSRTGEGNQPQHF.

This chain joins TRBV5-4 and TRBJ2-1; D may correspond to TRBD1 or TRBD2 (5 bases each). V was clipped by 5 bases and J by 2 bases, with 14 bases between them. The CDR3 spans 15 residues. Germline assignment: CDR1 SGHNT and CDR2 YYREEE (reference sequence). The CDR3 reads CASRLGDPAYNEQFF. The CDR3 region has the DNA TGTGCCAGCAGACTGGGGGACCCAGCCTACAATGAGCAGTTCTTC.

This sequence joins TRBV7-3 and TRBJ2-3, with TRBD1 matching 11 bases. Germline lookup yields CDR1 SGHTA and CDR2 FQGTGA. V shed 1 base and J 4 bases; nucleotides not matched to a gene: 7. The CDR3 runs 17 residues. CDR3 bases: TGTGCCAGCAGCTTAATGAGGACAGGGGGCGAAGCAGATACGCAGTATTTT. It yields the protein CASSLMRTGGEADTQYF.

The chain links TRBV2 to TRBJ2-7, with 7 bases aligning to TRBD1. Germline-derived CDR1 and CDR2 are SNHLY and FYNNEI. The CDR3 runs to 15 residues. V shed 6 bases, J shed 1 base, and the junction held 9 bases outside the gene matches. For the CDR3, the DNA is TGTGCCAGCAGCCCCACTGACAGGGCTTCCTACGAGCAGTACTTC. It yields the protein CASSPTDRASYEQYF.

V gene TRBV29-1 combines with J gene TRBJ1-1, with TRBD1 matching 9 bases. V shed 7 bases and J 0 bases; nucleotides not matched to a gene: 9. CDR1 and CDR2 (germline): SQVTM, ANQGSEA. The CDR3 has 15 amino acids. In DNA form, the CDR3 reads TGCAGCGCCGGACAGGGGTGGGGCATGAACACTGAAGCTTTCTTT. Translation gives CSAGQGWGMNTEAFF. Together with reference TRBV29-1 and TRBJ1-1, the CDR3 gives the full variable domain: SAVISQKPSRDICQRGTSLTIQCQVDSQVTMMFWYRQQPGQSLTLIATANQGSEATYESGFVIDKFPISRPNLTFSTLTVSNMSPEDSSIYLCSAGQGWGMNTEAFFGQGTRLTVV.

The chain combines TRBV5-1 with TRBJ2-7; weak D call: TRBD2 (6 bases). The germline V and J ends were trimmed by 4 bases and 5 bases, with 13 bases remaining between them. Germline V gene sequence: CDR1 SGHRS, CDR2 YFSETQ. The CDR3 is made up of 13 amino acids. CDR3 nucleotides: TGCGCCAGCAGCGACCAGGGAGGCGACGAGCAGTACTTC. Translating gives CASSDQGGDEQYF.

The J gene is TRBJ2-7, the V gene TRBV5-6; TRBD1 matches 7 bases. The J segment lost 2 bases and the V segment lost 0 bases, leaving 5 bases of the junction unmatched. CDR3 size: 15 residues. CDR1 is SGHDT and CDR2 is YYEEEE in the germline V gene. The CDR3 sequence: CASSLGDRDTYEQYF. CDR3 in DNA: TGTGCCAGCAGCTTGGGAGACAGGGATACCTACGAGCAGTACTTC.

The chain carries TRBV5-1 and TRBJ2-7; 8 bases align to TRBD1. Germline V gene lookup returns CDR1 SGHRS and CDR2 YFSETQ. Germline trimming cut 2 bases from V and 6 bases from J; bases unmatched to any gene: 7. The CDR3 is 14 amino acids. For the CDR3, the DNA is TGCGCCAGCAGCTTCCAGGGGGCAGATGGCGAGCAGTACTTC. It translates to CASSFQGADGEQYF.

The V gene is TRBV7-3, the J gene TRBJ2-1; 8 bases align to TRBD2. The V gene's germline CDR1 is SGHTA and CDR2 FQGTGA. The CDR3 extends over 16 amino acids. The V segment lost 5 bases and the J segment 0 bases; nucleotides outside the gene matches: 6. CDR3 in amino acids: CASSANLAGSYNEQFF. The CDR3 nucleotides are TGTGCCAGCAGCGCTAACCTAGCGGGCTCCTACAATGAGCAGTTCTTC.

The chain employs TRBV7-6 and TRBJ1-4; TRBD1 might be the D (5 bases). Between the trimmed V and J ends, which lost 5 bases and 3 bases, there was a span of 7 bases. CDR3 size: 13 residues. Germline CDR1 is SGHVS and CDR2 is FNYEAQ. CDR3 loop: CASSLTANEKLFF. The CDR3 DNA reads as TGTGCCAGCAGCCTGACAGCTAATGAAAAACTGTTTTTT.